The clone carrying this T cell receptor beta chain was counted a single time. The sample comes from a study of blood T cell repertoires in COVID-19. Profiled with immunoSEQ multiplex PCR; TCRdb holds only in-frame clones, not every one. In the table there are a few hundred thousand clones, around 85% of which are singletons. This clonotype was sampled from a woman between 40 and 50 years old with acute COVID-19. Sequencing was done on a sample of PBMCs or T cells enriched from blood (not recorded which).

The CDR3 DNA sequence: TGTGCCAGCTCACCAATCGTGGGAGTAGCAGATACGCAGTATTTT. Translated: CASSPIVGVADTQYF. This chain uses TRBV18 with TRBJ2-3, with D possibly being TRBD2 (5 bases). The V end was cut by 2 bases, the J end by 4 bases, with 13 bases between. Germline V gene lookup returns CDR1 KGHSH and CDR2 LQKENI. There are 15 residues in the CDR3.